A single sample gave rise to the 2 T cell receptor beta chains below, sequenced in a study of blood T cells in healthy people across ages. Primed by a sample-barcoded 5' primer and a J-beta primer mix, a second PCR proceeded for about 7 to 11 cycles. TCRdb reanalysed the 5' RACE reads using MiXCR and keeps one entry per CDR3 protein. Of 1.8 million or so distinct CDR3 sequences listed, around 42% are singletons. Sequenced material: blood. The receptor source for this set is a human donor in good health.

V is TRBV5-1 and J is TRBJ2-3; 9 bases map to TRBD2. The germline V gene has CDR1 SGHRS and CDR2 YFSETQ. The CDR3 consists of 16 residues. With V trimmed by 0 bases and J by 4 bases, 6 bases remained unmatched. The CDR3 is CASSLEGLASADTQYF. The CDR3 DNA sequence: TGCGCCAGCAGCTTGGAGGGACTAGCTAGCGCAGATACGCAGTATTTT. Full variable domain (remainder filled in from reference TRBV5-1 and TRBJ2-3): KAGVTQTPRYLIKTRGQQVTLSCSPISGHRSVSWYQQTPGQGLQFLFEYFSETQRNKGNFPGRFSGRQFSNSRSEMNVSTLELGDSALYLCASSLEGLASADTQYFGPGTRLTVL.

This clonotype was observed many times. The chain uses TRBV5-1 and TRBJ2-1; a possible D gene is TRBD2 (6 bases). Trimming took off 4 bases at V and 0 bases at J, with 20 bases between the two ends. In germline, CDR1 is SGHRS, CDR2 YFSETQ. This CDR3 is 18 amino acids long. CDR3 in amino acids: CASSLIPPSVSSYNEQFF. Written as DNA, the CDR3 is TGCGCCAGCAGCCTAATTCCCCCTAGCGTAAGCTCCTACAATGAGCAGTTCTTC.